This T cell receptor beta chain emerged from a study of blood T cell repertoires in COVID-19. Study background: The United States, Italy and Spain supplied acute and convalescent COVID-19 samples.

The ends lost 4 bases at V and 7 bases at J; junction bases unmatched: 4. CDR1 and CDR2 from the germline V gene are SGDLS and YYNGEE. The CDR3 is 15 amino acids. Participants spanned ages about 18 to 100 years and resided in about two dozen US areas. Produced via immunoSEQ multiplex PCR; TCRdb's table is partial and in-frame only. The sample lists roughly 190,000 clones, approximately 86% occurring once. Source material: PBMCs or T cells enriched from blood (not recorded which). The chain uses TRBV9 and TRBJ2-1; 14 bases fit TRBD2. This receptor was taken from an older woman with acute COVID-19. The chain's CDR3 is CASSLGTSGSNEQFF. The CDR3 DNA reads TGTGCCAGCAGCCTTGGGACTAGCGGGAGTAATGAGCAGTTCTTC.